These T cell receptor beta chains were read from a single sample in a study of cytomegalovirus exposure and HLA in healthy donors. Sequenced by immunoSEQ multiplex PCR; TCRdb stores in-frame clones only, minus some. The sample holds under 200,000 clones; approximately 86% are singletons and the top ten take 2% to 2.5%. The specimen was PBMCs. The receptors derive from a woman between 18 and 29 years old in good health and CMV-seronegative. CDR3s include the opening cysteine and the closing phenylalanine or tryptophan. The D gene is left open where the match is weak.

TRBV4-3	TRBJ1-1	.	CASSQDRGNMNTEAFF	TGCGCCAGCAGCCAAGATCGGGGGAACATGAACACTGAAGCTTTCTTT
TRBV7-2	TRBJ1-3	.	CASSFGASGNTIYF	TGTGCCAGCAGCTTTGGGGCGTCTGGAAACACCATATATTTT
TRBV28	TRBJ2-2	.	CASRITGYANTGELFF	TGTGCCAGCAGAATAACGGGGTACGCGAACACCGGGGAGCTGTTTTTT
TRBV27	TRBJ2-7	.	CASSLEVGRLIYEQYF	TGTGCCAGCAGTTTGGAGGTAGGGCGGTTGATCTACGAGCAGTACTTC
TRBV5-8	TRBJ1-1	.	CASTFLWGGDEAFF	TGTGCCAGCACCTTCTTGTGGGGAGGTGATGAAGCTTTCTTT
TRBV30	TRBJ2-1	.	CAWSGGGGSWAEQFF	TGTGCCTGGAGCGGGGGCGGGGGCTCTTGGGCTGAGCAGTTCTTC
TRBV27	TRBJ2-5	.	CASSPILLKTQYF	TGTGCCAGCAGTCCCATCCTCCTAAAGACCCAGTACTTC
TRBV4-1	TRBJ2-7	TRBD1	CASSQDRDRVGYEQYF	TGCGCCAGCAGCCAAGATCGAGACAGGGTAGGATACGAGCAGTACTTC
TRBV27	TRBJ2-2	TRBD1	CASRLDRDHTGELFF	TGTGCCAGCAGATTGGACAGGGATCACACCGGGGAGCTGTTTTTT
TRBV19	TRBJ1-2	TRBD1	CASSIPTGVYGYTF	TGTGCCAGTAGTATTCCGACAGGGGTCTATGGCTACACCTTC
TRBV6-5	TRBJ1-1	TRBD1	CASSSPTGKNTEAFF	TGTGCCAGCAGTTCCCCGACAGGGAAGAACACTGAAGCTTTCTTT